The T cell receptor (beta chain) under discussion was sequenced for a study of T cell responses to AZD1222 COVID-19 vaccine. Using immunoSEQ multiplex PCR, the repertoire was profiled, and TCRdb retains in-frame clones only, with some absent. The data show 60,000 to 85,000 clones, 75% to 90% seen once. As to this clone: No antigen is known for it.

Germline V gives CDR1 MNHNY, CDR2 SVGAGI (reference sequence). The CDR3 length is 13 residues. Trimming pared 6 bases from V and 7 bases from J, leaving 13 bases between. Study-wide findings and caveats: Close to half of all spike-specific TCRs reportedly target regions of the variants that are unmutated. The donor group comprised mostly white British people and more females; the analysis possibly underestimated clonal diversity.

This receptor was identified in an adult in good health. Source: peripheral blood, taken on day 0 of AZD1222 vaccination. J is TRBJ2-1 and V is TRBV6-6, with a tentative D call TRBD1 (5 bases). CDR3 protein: CASSPQGSNEQFF. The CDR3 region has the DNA TGTGCCAGCAGCCCCCAGGGATCGAATGAGCAGTTCTTC.